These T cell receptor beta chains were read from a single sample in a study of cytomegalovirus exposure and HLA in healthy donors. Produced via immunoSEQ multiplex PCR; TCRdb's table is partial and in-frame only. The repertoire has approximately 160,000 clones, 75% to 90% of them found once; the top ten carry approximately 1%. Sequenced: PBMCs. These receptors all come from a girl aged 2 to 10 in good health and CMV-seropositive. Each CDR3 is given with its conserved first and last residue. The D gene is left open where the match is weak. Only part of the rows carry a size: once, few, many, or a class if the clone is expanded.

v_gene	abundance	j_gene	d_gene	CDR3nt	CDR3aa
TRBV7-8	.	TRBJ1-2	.	TGTGCCAGCAGCTTAGAGGAGGGCTGGAACTATGGCTACACCTTC	CASSLEEGWNYGYTF
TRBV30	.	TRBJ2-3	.	TGTGCCTGGACGGGAGTCGGGTCAGATACGCAGTATTTT	CAWTGVGSDTQYF
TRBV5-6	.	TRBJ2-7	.	TGTGCCAGCAGCATGGAGGGACTTTCCTACTACGAGCAGTACTTC	CASSMEGLSYYEQYF
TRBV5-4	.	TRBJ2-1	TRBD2	TGTGCCAGCAGCTTGAGTAGCGGGAGCAAGGTCAATGAGCAGTTCTTC	CASSLSSGSKVNEQFF
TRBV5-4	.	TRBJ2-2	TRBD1	TGTGCCAGCAGCCACGGACAGGGGCCCTACAGCGGGGAGCTGTTTTTT	CASSHGQGPYSGELFF
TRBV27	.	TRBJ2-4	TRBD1	TGTGCCAGCAGTTTCGGACAGGGTGGATTTGACATTCAGTACTTC	CASSFGQGGFDIQYF
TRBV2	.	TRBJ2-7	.	TGTGCCAGCAGTGCCAGGCTTAGATTCTACGAGCAGTACTTC	CASSARLRFYEQYF
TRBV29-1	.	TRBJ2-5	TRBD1	TGCAGCGTCCAGGACAGGAGTGGATACTTC	CSVQDRSGYF
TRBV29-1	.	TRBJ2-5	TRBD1	TGCAGCGTTCTGCCCACAGGGGCCCAAGAGACCCAGTACTTC	CSVLPTGAQETQYF
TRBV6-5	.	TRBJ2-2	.	TGTGCCAGCAGTTACCGGCGGGGGCGGGGCGGGGAGCTGTTTTTT	CASSYRRGRGGELFF
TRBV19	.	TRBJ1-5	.	TGTGCCAGTAGTATAGATCGGGGGATGTTTCAGCCCCAGCATTTT	CASSIDRGMFQPQHF
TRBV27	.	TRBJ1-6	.	TGTGCCAGCAGTTTATCGAGGACCTATAATTCACCCCTCCACTTT	CASSLSRTYNSPLHF
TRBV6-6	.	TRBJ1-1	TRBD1	TGTGCCAGCAGACCCGGCGACAGGGCCAACACTGAAGCTTTCTTT	CASRPGDRANTEAFF
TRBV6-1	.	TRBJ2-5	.	TGTGCCAGTCAGGGCTTGTCGTACCAAGAGACCCAGTACTTC	CASQGLSYQETQYF
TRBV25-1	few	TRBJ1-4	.	TGTGCCAGCAGTCTAGGGGCTAATGAAAAACTGTTTTTT	CASSLGANEKLFF
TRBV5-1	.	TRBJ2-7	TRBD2	TGCGTAACTGCGGGGGGCCCAAGCTCCTACGAGCAGTACTTC	CVTAGGPSSYEQYF
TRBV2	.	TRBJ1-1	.	TGTGCCAGCAGTGTCTCCAGGGGCCTGGGAAACACTGAAGCTTTCTTT	CASSVSRGLGNTEAFF
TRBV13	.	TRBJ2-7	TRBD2	TGTGCCAGCAGCTCCCACCCGACTAGCGGGGTTTACGAGCAGTACTTC	CASSSHPTSGVYEQYF